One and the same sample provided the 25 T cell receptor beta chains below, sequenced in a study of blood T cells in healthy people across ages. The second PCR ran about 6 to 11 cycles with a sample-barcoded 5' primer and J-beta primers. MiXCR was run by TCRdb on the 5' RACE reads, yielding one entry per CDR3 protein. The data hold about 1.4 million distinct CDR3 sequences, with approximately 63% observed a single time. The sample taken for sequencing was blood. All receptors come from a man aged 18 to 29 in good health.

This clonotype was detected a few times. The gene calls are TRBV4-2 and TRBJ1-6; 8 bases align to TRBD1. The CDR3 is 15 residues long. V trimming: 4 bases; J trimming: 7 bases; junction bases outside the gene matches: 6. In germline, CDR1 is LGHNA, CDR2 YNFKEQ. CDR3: CASSPRTGQNSPLHF. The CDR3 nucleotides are TGTGCCAGCAGCCCTCGGACAGGGCAGAATTCACCCCTCCACTTT.

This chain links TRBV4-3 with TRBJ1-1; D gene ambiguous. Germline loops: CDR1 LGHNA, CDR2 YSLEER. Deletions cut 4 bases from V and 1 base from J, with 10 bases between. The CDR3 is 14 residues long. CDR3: CASSLSDENTEAFF. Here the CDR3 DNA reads TGCGCCAGCAGCCTGTCAGACGAGAACACTGAAGCTTTCTTT.

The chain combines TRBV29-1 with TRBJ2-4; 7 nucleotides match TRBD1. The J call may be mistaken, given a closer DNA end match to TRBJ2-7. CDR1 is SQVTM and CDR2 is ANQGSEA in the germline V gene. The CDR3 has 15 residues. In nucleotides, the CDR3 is TGCAGCGTTGAAACCAGGACAGGAAGAGATTACGAGCAGTACTTC. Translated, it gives CSVETRTGRDYEQYF.

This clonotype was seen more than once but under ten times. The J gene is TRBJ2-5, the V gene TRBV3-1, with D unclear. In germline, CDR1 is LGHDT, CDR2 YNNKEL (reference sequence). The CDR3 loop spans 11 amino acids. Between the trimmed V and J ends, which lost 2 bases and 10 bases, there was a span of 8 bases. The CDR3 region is CASSQLVNQYF. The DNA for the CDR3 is TGTGCCAGCAGCCAACTAGTAAACCAGTACTTC.

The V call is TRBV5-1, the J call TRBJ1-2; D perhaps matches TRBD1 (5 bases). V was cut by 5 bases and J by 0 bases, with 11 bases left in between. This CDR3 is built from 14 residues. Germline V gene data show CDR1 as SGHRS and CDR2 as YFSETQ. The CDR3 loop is CASRIGASNYGYTF. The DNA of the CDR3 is TGCGCCAGCAGAATAGGGGCGTCTAACTATGGCTACACCTTC.

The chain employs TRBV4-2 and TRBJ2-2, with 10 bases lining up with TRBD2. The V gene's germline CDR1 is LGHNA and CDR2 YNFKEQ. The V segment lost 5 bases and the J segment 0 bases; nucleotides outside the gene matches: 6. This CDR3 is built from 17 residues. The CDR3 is CASSSRLAGANTGELFF. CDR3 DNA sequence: TGTGCCAGCAGCAGCAGGCTAGCGGGAGCGAACACCGGGGAGCTGTTTTTT.

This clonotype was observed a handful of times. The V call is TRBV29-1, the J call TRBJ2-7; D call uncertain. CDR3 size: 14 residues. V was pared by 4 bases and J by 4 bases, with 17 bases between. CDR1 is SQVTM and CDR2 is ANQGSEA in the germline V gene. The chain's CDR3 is CSVAPLGLGYEQYF. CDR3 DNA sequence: TGCAGCGTTGCCCCGCTGGGCCTGGGTTACGAGCAGTACTTC.

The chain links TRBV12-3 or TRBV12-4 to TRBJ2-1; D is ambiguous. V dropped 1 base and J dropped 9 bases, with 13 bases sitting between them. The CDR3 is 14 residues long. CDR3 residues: CASSLGFSASEQFF. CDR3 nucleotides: TGTGCCAGCAGTTTAGGTTTCAGTGCCAGTGAGCAGTTCTTC.

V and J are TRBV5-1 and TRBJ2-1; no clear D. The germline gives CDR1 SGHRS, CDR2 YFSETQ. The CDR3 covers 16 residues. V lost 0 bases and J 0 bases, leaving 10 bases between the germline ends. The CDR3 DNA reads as TGCGCCAGCAGCTTGGCCCTACAGAGCTCCTACAATGAGCAGTTCTTC. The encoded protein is CASSLALQSSYNEQFF.

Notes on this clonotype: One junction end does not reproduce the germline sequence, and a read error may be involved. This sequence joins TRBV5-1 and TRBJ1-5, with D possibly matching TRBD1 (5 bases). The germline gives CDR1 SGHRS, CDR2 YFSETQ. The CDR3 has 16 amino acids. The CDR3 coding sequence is TGCGCCAGCAGCTTGGATCCAGGGTATAGCAATCAGCCGCAGCATTTT. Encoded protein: CASSLDPGYSNQPQHF.

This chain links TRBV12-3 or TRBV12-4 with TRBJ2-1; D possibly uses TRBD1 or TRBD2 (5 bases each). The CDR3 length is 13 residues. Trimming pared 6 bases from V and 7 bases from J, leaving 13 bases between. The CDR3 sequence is CASRKDWGNEQFF. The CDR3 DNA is TGTGCCAGCAGAAAGGACTGGGGGAATGAGCAGTTCTTC.

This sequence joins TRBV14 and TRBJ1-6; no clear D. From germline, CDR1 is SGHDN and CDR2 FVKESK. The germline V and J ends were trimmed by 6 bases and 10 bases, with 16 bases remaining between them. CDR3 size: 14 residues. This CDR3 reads CASSYDIDGSPLHF. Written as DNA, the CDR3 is TGTGCCAGCAGTTACGACATCGACGGATCACCCCTCCACTTT.

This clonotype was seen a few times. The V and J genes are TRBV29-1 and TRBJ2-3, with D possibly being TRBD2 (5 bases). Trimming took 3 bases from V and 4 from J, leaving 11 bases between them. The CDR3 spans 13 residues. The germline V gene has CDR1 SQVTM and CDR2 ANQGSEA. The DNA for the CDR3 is TGCAGCGTTGATGGCGGACTGGCAGATACGCAGTATTTT. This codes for CSVDGGLADTQYF.

CDR3 residues: CASSFQGQGTDTQYF. The CDR3 DNA sequence: TGTGCCAGCAGCTTCCAGGGACAGGGCACAGATACGCAGTATTTT. This chain joins TRBV7-2 and TRBJ2-3; 8 bases are a match to TRBD1. There are 15 residues in the CDR3. V lost 3 bases, J lost 1 base, and 3 bases stayed unmatched. Germline V gene sequence: CDR1 SGHTA, CDR2 FQGNSA. The full variable domain, with the rest looked up from reference TRBV7-2 and TRBJ2-3, is GAGVSQSPSNKVTEKGKDVELRCDPISGHTALYWYRQSLGQGLEFLIYFQGNSAPDKSGLPSDRFSAERTGGSVSTLTIQRTQQEDSAVYLCASSFQGQGTDTQYFGPGTRLTVL.

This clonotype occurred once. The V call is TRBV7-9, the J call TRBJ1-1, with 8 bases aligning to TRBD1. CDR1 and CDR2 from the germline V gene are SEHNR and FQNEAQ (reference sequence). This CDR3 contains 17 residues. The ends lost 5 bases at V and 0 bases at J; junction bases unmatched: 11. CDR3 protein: CASSVVGTGIMNTEAFF. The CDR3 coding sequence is TGTGCCAGCAGCGTAGTAGGGACAGGAATTATGAACACTGAAGCTTTCTTT. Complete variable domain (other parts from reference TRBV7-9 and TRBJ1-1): DTGVSQNPRHKITKRGQNVTFRCDPISEHNRLYWYRQTLGQGPEFLTYFQNEAQLEKSRLLSDRFSAERPKGSFSTLEIQRTEQGDSAMYLCASSVVGTGIMNTEAFFGQGTRLTVV.

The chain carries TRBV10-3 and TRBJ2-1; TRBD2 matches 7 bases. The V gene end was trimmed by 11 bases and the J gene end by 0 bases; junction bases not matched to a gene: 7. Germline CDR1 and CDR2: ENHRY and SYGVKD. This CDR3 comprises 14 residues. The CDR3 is CAPPAGNSYNEQFF. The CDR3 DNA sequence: TGTGCCCCGCCAGCGGGAAACTCCTACAATGAGCAGTTCTTC.

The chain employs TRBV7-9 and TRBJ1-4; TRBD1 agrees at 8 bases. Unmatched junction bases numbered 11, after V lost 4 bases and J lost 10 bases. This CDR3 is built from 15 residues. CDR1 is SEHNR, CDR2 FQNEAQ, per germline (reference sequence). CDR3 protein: CASSSSVNRGGKLFF. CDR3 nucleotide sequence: TGTGCCAGCAGCTCCTCGGTTAACAGGGGGGGAAAACTGTTTTTT.

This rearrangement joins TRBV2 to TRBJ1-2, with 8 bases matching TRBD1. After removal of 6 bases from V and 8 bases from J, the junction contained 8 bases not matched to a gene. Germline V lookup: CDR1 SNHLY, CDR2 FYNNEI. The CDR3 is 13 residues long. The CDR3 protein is CASSADRDGGYTF. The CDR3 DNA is TGTGCCAGCAGCGCGGACAGGGATGGAGGCTACACCTTC.

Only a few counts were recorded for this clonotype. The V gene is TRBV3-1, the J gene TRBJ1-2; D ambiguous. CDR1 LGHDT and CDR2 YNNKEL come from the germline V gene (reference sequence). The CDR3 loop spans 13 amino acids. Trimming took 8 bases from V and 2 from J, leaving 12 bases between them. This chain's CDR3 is CASSTDPNYGYTF. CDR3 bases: TGTGCCAGCTCTACCGACCCGAACTATGGCTACACCTTC.

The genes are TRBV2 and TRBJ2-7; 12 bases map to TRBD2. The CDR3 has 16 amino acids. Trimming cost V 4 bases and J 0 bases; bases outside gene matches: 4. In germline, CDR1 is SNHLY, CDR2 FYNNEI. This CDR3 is CASSGTTSGSSYEQYF. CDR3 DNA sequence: TGTGCCAGCAGTGGTACGACTAGCGGGAGCTCCTACGAGCAGTACTTC.

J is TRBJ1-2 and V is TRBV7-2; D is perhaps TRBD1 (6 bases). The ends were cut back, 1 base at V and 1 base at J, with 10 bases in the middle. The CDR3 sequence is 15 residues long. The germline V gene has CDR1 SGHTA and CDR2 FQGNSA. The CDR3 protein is CASSLEVQGNYGYTF. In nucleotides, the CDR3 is TGTGCCAGCAGCTTAGAGGTACAGGGTAACTATGGCTACACCTTC.

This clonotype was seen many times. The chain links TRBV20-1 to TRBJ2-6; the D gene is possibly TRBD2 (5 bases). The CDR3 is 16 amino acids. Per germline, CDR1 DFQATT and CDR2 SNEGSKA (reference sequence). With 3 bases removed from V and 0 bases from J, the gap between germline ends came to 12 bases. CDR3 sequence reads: CSASDGGVSGANVLTF. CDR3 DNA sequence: TGCAGTGCTAGCGACGGAGGAGTCTCTGGGGCCAACGTCCTGACTTTC.

CDR3: CASSQSIWSDTQYF. The CDR3 DNA is TGCGCCAGCAGCCAAAGTATCTGGTCAGATACGCAGTATTTT. V usage is TRBV4-1 and J usage is TRBJ2-3; unclear D gene. Between the trimmed V and J ends, which lost 2 bases and 4 bases, there was a span of 10 bases. The germline gives CDR1 MGHRA, CDR2 YSYEKL. This CDR3 is built from 14 residues.

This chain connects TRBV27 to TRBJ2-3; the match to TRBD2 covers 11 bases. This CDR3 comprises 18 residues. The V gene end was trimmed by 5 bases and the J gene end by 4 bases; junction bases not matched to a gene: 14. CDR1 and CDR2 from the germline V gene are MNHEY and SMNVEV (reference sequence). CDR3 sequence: CASSLRGVGSGRADTQYF. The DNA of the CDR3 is TGTGCCAGCAGTCTAAGAGGGGTGGGTAGCGGGAGGGCAGATACGCAGTATTTT.

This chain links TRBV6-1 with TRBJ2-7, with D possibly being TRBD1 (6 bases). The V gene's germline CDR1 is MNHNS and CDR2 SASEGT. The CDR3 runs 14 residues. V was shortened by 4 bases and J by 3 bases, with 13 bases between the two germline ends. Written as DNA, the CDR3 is TGTGCCAGCAGTGTTAACCGGGACATCTACGAGCAGTACTTC. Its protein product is CASSVNRDIYEQYF.